These 23 T cell receptor beta chains share one sample of origin, sequenced in a study of technical replicates of blood from a handful of donors. Produced via immunoSEQ multiplex PCR; TCRdb's table is partial and in-frame only. The table records tens of thousands of clones, approximately 94% of them present only once. Material: T cells isolated from PBMCs. These receptors all stem from a human donor in good health.

V usage is TRBV5-1 and J usage is TRBJ2-1, with D perhaps matching TRBD2 (7 bases). The length of the CDR3 is 13 residues. CDR1 SGHRS and CDR2 YFSETQ come from the germline V gene. The V end lost 4 bases, the J end lost 9 bases, and 14 bases lay between the germline ends. The CDR3 loop reads CASSPQGGGEQFF. The CDR3 nucleotides are TGCGCCAGCAGCCCACAGGGAGGGGGTGAGCAGTTCTTC.

The chain recombines TRBV27 with TRBJ2-1; D uncertain. V was trimmed by 6 bases and J by 2 bases, leaving 17 bases between them. The length of the CDR3 is 16 residues. CDR1 is MNHEY and CDR2 is SMNVEV in the germline V gene (reference sequence). The CDR3 region has the DNA TGTGCCAGCAGCCCGGCCCCCGGGTTAACCTACAATGAGCAGTTCTTC. Translated, it gives CASSPAPGLTYNEQFF.

The rearrangement uses TRBV7-3 and TRBJ1-4; D is ambiguous. V lost 4 bases and J 8 bases, leaving 11 bases between the germline ends. The length of the CDR3 is 13 residues. The germline V gene encodes CDR1 SGHTA and CDR2 FQGTGA. The CDR3 sequence: CASSSRPGEKLFF. For the CDR3, the DNA is TGTGCCAGCAGCTCCCGACCGGGGGAAAAACTGTTTTTT.

V is TRBV5-1 and J is TRBJ1-1; TRBD1 matches at 7 bases. The length of the CDR3 is 15 residues. V shed 2 bases, J shed 0 bases, and the junction held 4 bases outside the gene matches. Germline CDR1 is SGHRS and CDR2 is YFSETQ. The CDR3 bases are TGCGCCAGCAGCTTTACGGGACAGTTGAACACTGAAGCTTTCTTT. Protein sequence: CASSFTGQLNTEAFF.

The chain combines TRBV4-2 with TRBJ2-2; 9 positions agree with TRBD1. V lost 0 bases, J lost 7 bases, and 6 bases stayed unmatched. The CDR3 length is 16 residues. The germline V gene has CDR1 LGHNA and CDR2 YNFKEQ. The CDR3 spells CASSQDSQGAVGELFF. CDR3 DNA sequence: TGTGCCAGCAGCCAAGATTCACAGGGGGCTGTCGGGGAGCTGTTTTTT.

The rearrangement links TRBV11-2 to TRBJ2-6, with TRBD1 matching 9 bases. Germline V gene data show CDR1 as SGHAT and CDR2 as FQNNGV. The CDR3 contains 18 residues. Trimming cost V 0 bases and J 2 bases; bases outside gene matches: 5. Here the CDR3 reads CASSLDRTGGTGANVLTF. In nucleotides, the CDR3 is TGTGCCAGCAGCTTAGATCGAACAGGGGGCACTGGGGCCAACGTCCTGACTTTC.

The J gene is TRBJ2-7, the V gene TRBV14, with 15 bases fitting TRBD2. CDR1 and CDR2 (germline): SGHDN, FVKESK. J gave up 9 bases and V 3 bases, and 6 bases lay outside the gene matches. The CDR3 spans 15 residues. In nucleotides, the CDR3 is TGTGCCAGCAGCCAGCCGGGACTAGCGGGAGGAGGGCAGTACTTC. Its protein product is CASSQPGLAGGGQYF.

V is TRBV4-1 and J is TRBJ1-2; 8 bases are a match to TRBD1. With 1 base clipped from V and 5 bases from J, the junction kept 6 bases outside the gene matches. The CDR3 is 15 amino acids. Germline lookup yields CDR1 MGHRA and CDR2 YSYEKL. The CDR3 DNA reads TGCGCCAGCAGCCAAGCCCCGACAGGGGAGTATGGCTACACCTTC. Its translation is CASSQAPTGEYGYTF.

V gene TRBV7-6 combines with J gene TRBJ2-2; TRBD1 matches 9 bases. In germline, CDR1 is SGHVS, CDR2 FNYEAQ. The V segment lost 2 bases and the J segment 3 bases; nucleotides outside the gene matches: 7. This CDR3 has 17 residues. The CDR3 coding sequence is TGTGCCAGCAGCTTATACTGGACAGGGGCGGACACCGGGGAGCTGTTTTTT. It translates to CASSLYWTGADTGELFF.

The chain recombines TRBV19 with TRBJ1-2; 7 nucleotides agree with TRBD1. This CDR3 spans 16 amino acids. CDR1 is LNHDA and CDR2 is SQIVND in the germline V gene (reference sequence). The junction had 17 bases not matched to a gene; V was cut back by 9 bases and J by 4 bases. CDR3 bases: TGTGCCAGCCTCGGACGGGACCACAGGGGCGGCTATGGCTACACCTTC. Encoded protein: CASLGRDHRGGYGYTF.

The V call is TRBV2, the J call TRBJ1-1; 9 bases align to TRBD1. The length of the CDR3 is 15 residues. CDR1 is SNHLY, CDR2 FYNNEI, per germline. J lost 2 bases, V lost 7 bases, and 8 bases had no gene match. As DNA, the CDR3 is TGTGCCAGCACCACACAGACAGGGGGAAACACTGAAGCTTTCTTT. It encodes CASTTQTGGNTEAFF.

The J gene is TRBJ2-1, the V gene TRBV4-1, with 10 bases matching TRBD1. The ends lost 5 bases at V and 9 bases at J; junction bases unmatched: 10. Germline lookup yields CDR1 MGHRA and CDR2 YSYEKL. The CDR3 runs to 15 residues. CDR3 DNA: TGCGCCAGCAGCATTCGACAGGGGGCGGAAGGTGAGCAGTTCTTC. Its translation is CASSIRQGAEGEQFF.

The chain employs TRBV15 and TRBJ2-5, with TRBD1 matching 8 bases. Germline CDR1 reads LNHNV; CDR2 reads YYDKDF (reference sequence). V lost 1 base to trimming and J lost 2 bases; unmatched junction nucleotides: 3. The CDR3 length is 15 residues. The DNA for the CDR3 is TGTGCCACCAGCAGAGGGACAGGGAATCAAGAGACCCAGTACTTC. It yields the protein CATSRGTGNQETQYF.

This chain uses TRBV5-1 with TRBJ1-1, with D maybe TRBD1 (6 bases). CDR3 size: 14 residues. Germline V gene sequence: CDR1 SGHRS, CDR2 YFSETQ. V lost 4 bases and J lost 0, with 10 bases in between. CDR3 in amino acids: CASSPGALNTEAFF. The CDR3 coding sequence is TGCGCCAGCAGCCCAGGGGCATTGAACACTGAAGCTTTCTTT.

The CDR3 DNA reads as TGCGCCAGCAGTCAATATCCGGGTGAGCGTGAAACTAATGAAAAACTGTTTTTT. Translated, it gives CASSQYPGERETNEKLFF. The chain is built from TRBV23-1 and TRBJ1-4; D ambiguous. TRBV23-1 is marked as an open reading frame, function uncertain. V lost 1 base and J 1 base, leaving 16 bases between the germline ends. This CDR3 spans 18 amino acids.

The gene calls are TRBV10-1 and TRBJ1-1; 8 nucleotides agree with TRBD1. There are 12 residues in the CDR3. The trim removed 9 bases at V and 11 bases at J, leaving 11 bases unmatched. Per the germline V gene, CDR1 is WNHNN and CDR2 is SYGVQD (reference sequence). The chain's CDR3 is CASSIPGGLAFF. The CDR3 DNA reads as TGCGCCAGTTCTATACCAGGGGGCTTGGCTTTCTTT.

The rearrangement joins TRBV14 to TRBJ1-5, with a tentative D call TRBD1 (5 bases). This CDR3 has 14 amino acids. CDR1 is SGHDN, CDR2 FVKESK, per germline. V was trimmed by 1 base and J by 5 bases, leaving 9 bases between them. CDR3 protein: CASSQGGSDQPQHF. The CDR3 DNA follows: TGTGCCAGCAGCCAAGGGGGCTCGGATCAGCCCCAGCATTTT.

J is TRBJ1-1 and V is TRBV6-5; D possibly corresponds to TRBD1 (5 bases). This CDR3 comprises 14 residues. Germline values: CDR1 MNHEY, CDR2 SVGAGI. V was pared by 6 bases and J by 4 bases, with 15 bases between. The CDR3 spells CASSSTAGITEAFF. The CDR3 nucleotides are TGTGCCAGCAGCTCGACAGCAGGGATCACTGAAGCTTTCTTT.

This clone appeared a single time. Here the CDR3 reads CAWSAGQFSEQYF. The CDR3 DNA is TGTGCCTGGAGTGCGGGACAGTTTAGCGAGCAGTACTTC. The chain has TRBV30 and TRBJ2-7; TRBD1 matches 7 bases. Trimming cost V 1 base and J 6 bases; bases outside gene matches: 6. Germline V CDR1 and CDR2: GTSNPN, SVGIG (reference sequence). This CDR3 spans 13 amino acids.

The rearrangement uses TRBV30 and TRBJ2-5, with 8 bases fitting TRBD2. The V segment lost 0 bases and the J segment 7 bases; nucleotides outside the gene matches: 7. The CDR3 spans 14 residues. Germline loops: CDR1 GTSNPN, CDR2 SVGIG (reference sequence). CDR3 sequence reads: CAWSVRGARGTQYF. The CDR3 nucleotides are TGTGCCTGGAGTGTGCGGGGGGCTAGGGGGACCCAGTACTTC.

This clone has only a few counts. The chain couples TRBV6-4 to TRBJ2-3; 8 bases match TRBD1. In germline, CDR1 is MRHNA, CDR2 SNTAGT. The V segment lost 2 bases and the J segment 2 bases; nucleotides outside the gene matches: 3. The CDR3 is 15 amino acids. In nucleotides, the CDR3 is TGTGCCAGCAGTGACCGGACAGGGAACACAGATACGCAGTATTTT. It specifies CASSDRTGNTDTQYF.

V usage is TRBV7-6 and J usage is TRBJ2-2; 9 bases are shared with TRBD2. The CDR3 loop spans 20 amino acids. V was pared by 4 bases and J by 1 base, with 16 bases of the junction left unmatched. The germline V gene has CDR1 SGHVS and CDR2 FNYEAQ. The chain's CDR3 is CASSSYRGLASRGNTGELFF. CDR3 DNA: TGTGCCAGCAGCTCATATAGGGGACTAGCCTCACGCGGGAACACCGGGGAGCTGTTTTTT.

CDR3 sequence: CASSLKTSGEQFF. The CDR3 bases are TGTGCCAGCAGCTTGAAAACTAGCGGTGAGCAGTTCTTC. The rearrangement links TRBV11-2 to TRBJ2-1; TRBD2 agrees at 8 bases. Germline lookup yields CDR1 SGHAT and CDR2 FQNNGV. After removal of 3 bases from V and 9 bases from J, the junction contained 4 bases not matched to a gene. CDR3 length: 13 amino acids.